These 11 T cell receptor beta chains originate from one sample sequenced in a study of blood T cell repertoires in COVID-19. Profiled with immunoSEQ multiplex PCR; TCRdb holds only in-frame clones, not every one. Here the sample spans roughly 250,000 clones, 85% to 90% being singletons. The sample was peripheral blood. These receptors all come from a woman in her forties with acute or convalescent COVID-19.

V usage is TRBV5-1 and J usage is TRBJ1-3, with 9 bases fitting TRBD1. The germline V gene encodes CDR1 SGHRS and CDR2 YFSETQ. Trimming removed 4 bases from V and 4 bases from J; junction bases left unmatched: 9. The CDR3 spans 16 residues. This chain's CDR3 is CASSPPAGTGGNTIYF. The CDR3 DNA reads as TGCGCCAGCAGCCCGCCGGCCGGGACAGGGGGAAACACCATATATTTT.

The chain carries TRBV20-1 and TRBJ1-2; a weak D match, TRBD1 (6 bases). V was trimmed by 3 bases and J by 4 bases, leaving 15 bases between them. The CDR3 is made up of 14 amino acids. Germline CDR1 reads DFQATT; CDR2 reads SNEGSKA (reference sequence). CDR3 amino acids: CSASPTRGIYGYTF. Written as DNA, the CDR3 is TGCAGTGCTAGTCCAACCAGGGGAATCTATGGCTACACCTTC.

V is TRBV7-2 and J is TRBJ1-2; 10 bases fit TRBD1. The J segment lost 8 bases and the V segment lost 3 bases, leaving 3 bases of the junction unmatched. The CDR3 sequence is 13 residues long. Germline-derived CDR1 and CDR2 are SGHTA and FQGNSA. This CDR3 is CASSFDRGRGYTF. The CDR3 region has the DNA TGTGCCAGCAGCTTTGACAGGGGGCGCGGCTACACCTTC.

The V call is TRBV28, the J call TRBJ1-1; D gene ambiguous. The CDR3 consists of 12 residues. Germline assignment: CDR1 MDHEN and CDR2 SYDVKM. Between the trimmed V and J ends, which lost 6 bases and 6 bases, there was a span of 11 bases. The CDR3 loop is CASSSPGAEAFF. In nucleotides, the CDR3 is TGTGCCAGCAGCTCCCCAGGCGCTGAAGCTTTCTTT.

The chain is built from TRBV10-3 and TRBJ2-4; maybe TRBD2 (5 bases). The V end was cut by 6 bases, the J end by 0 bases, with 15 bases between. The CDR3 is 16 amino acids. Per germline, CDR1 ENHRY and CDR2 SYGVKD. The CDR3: CAISERADLAKNIQYF. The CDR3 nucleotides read TGTGCCATCAGCGAAAGAGCGGATCTAGCCAAAAACATTCAGTACTTC.

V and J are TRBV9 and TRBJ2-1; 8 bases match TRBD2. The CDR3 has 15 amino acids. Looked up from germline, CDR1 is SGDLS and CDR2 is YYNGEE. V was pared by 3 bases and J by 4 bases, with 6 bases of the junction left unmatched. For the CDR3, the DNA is TGTGCCAGCAGCGCCCTCGGGGGGGGGTACAATGAGCAGTTCTTC. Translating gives CASSALGGGYNEQFF.

CDR3 in DNA: TGTGCCTGGAGCGACGGACAGTACTATGGCTACACCTTC. Its protein product is CAWSDGQYYGYTF. The chain carries TRBV30 and TRBJ1-2, with D possibly matching TRBD1 (6 bases). The CDR3 has 13 amino acids. CDR1 is GTSNPN, CDR2 SVGIG, per germline (reference sequence). The V gene lost 3 bases and the J gene lost 3 bases, with 11 bases spanning the gap.

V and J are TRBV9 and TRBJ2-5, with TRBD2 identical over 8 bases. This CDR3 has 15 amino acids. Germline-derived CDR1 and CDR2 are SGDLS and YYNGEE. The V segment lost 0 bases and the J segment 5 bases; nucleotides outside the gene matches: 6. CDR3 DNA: TGTGCCAGCAGCGTAGCGGGACTAGATTTGGAGACCCAGTACTTC. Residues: CASSVAGLDLETQYF.

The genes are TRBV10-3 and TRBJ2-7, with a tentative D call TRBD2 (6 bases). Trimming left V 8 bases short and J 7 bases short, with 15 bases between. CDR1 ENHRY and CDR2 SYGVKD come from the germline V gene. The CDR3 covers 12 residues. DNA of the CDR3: TGTGCCATCGGCGGGGACGGAGAAGAGCAGTACGTC. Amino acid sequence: CAIGGDGEEQYV.

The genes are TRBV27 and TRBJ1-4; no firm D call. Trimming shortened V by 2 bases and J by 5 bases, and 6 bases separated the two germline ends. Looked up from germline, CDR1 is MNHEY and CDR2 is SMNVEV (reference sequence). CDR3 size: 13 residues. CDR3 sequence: CASSLVRNEKLFF. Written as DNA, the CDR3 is TGTGCCAGCAGTTTAGTGAGAAATGAAAAACTGTTTTTT.

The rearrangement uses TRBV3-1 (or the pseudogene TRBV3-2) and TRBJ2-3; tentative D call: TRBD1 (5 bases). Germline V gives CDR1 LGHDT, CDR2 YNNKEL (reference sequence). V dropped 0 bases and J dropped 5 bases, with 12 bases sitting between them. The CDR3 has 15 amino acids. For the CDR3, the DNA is TGTGCCAGCAGCCAAGAAGGCAGGGTTGGAGATACGCAGTATTTT. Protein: CASSQEGRVGDTQYF.